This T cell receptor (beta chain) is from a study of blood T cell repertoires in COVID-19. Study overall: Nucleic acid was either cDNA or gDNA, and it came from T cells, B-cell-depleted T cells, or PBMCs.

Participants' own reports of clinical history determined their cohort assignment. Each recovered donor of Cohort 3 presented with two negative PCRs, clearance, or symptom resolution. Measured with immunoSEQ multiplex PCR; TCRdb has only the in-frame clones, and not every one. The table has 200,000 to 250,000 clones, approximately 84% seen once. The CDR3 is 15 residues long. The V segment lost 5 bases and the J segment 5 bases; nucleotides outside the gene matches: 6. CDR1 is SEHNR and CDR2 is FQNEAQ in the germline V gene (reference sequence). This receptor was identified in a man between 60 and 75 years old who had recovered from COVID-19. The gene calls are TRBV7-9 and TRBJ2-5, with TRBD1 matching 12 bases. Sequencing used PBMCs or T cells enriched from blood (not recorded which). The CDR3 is CASSPGTGGLETQYF. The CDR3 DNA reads TGTGCCAGCAGCCCCGGGACAGGGGGCCTGGAGACCCAGTACTTC.